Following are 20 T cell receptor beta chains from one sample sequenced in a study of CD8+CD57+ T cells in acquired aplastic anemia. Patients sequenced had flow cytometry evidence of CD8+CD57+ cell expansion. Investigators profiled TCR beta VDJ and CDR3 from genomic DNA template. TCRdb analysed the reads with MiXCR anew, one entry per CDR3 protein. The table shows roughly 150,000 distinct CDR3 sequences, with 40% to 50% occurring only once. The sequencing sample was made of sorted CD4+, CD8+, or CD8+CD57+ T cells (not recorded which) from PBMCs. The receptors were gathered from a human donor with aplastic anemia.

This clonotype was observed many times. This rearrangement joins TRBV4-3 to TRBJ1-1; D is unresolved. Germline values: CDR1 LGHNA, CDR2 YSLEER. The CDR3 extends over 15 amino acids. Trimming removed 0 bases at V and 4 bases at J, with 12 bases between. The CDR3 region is CASSQELNEGTEAFF. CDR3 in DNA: TGCGCCAGCAGCCAAGAACTAAACGAAGGCACTGAAGCTTTCTTT.

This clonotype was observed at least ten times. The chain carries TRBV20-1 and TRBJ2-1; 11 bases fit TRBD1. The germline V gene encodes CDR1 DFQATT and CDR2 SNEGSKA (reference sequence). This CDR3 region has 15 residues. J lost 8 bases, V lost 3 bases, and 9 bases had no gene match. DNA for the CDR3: TGCAGTGCTAGCCGCCGGGACAGGGGGAAGGATGAGCAGTTCTTC. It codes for CSASRRDRGKDEQFF.

Written as DNA, the CDR3 is TGTGCCAGCAGTGATCGGGGCAGGGTAGCTGGCTACACCTTC. This encodes CASSDRGRVAGYTF. This rearrangement joins TRBV2 to TRBJ1-2, with D possibly being TRBD1 (5 bases). V lost 3 bases and J lost 7, with 15 bases in between. The length of the CDR3 is 14 residues. Germline-derived CDR1 and CDR2 are SNHLY and FYNNEI.

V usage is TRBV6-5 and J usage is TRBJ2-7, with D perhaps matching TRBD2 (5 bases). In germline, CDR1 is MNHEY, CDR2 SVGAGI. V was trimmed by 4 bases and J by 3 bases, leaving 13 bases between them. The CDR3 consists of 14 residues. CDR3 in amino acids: CASSWLGSNYEQYF. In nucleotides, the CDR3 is TGTGCCAGCAGTTGGTTGGGGAGTAACTACGAGCAGTACTTC.

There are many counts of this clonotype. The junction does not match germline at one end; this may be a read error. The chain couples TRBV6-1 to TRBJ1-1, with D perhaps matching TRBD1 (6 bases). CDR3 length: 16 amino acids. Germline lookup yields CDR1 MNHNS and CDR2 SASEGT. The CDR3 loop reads CASSRRLRDTREGIAF. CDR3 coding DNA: TGTGCCAGCAGTAGACGACTCCGGGACACCCGTGAGGGAATTGCTTTT.

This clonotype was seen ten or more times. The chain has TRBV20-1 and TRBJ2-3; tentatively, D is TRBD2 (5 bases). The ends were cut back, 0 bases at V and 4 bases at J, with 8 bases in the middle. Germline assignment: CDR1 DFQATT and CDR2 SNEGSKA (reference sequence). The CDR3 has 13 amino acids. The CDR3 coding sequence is TGCAGTGCTAGAGATGGAGGCGCAGATACGCAGTATTTT. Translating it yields CSARDGGADTQYF.

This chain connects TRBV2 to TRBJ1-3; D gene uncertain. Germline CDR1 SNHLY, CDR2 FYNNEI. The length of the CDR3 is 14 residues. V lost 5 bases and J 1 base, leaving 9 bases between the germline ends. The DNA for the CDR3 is TGTGCCAGCAGTTCGGACTTTTCTGGAAACACCATATATTTT. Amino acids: CASSSDFSGNTIYF.

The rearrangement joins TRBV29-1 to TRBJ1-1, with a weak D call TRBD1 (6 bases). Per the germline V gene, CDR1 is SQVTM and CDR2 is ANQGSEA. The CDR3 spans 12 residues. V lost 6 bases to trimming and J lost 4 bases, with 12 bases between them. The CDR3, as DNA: TGCAGCGTAACAGGGCCAGGCACTGAAGCTTTCTTT. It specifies CSVTGPGTEAFF.

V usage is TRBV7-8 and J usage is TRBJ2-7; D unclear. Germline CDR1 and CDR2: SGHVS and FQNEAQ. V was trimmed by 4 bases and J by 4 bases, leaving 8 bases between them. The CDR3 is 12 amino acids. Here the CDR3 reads CASSSTPYEQYF. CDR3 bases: TGTGCCAGCAGCTCGACTCCTTACGAGCAGTACTTC.

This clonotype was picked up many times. CDR3 sequence (DNA): TGCGCCAGCAGCCAGGACCTAGCGGGAGGGACAGATACGCAGTATTTT. Translation gives CASSQDLAGGTDTQYF. The V call is TRBV4-3, the J call TRBJ2-3, with 12 bases matching TRBD2. The germline V gene encodes CDR1 LGHNA and CDR2 YSLEER. The CDR3 spans 16 residues. Trimming removed 3 bases from V and 3 bases from J; junction bases left unmatched: 4.

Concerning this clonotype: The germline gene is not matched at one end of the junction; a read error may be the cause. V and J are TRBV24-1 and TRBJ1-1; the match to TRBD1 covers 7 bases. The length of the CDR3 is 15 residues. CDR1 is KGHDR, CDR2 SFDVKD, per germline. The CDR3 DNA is TGTGCCAGCAGTCTACAGACAGGGATCTACACTGAAGCTTTCTTT. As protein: CASSLQTGIYTEAFF.

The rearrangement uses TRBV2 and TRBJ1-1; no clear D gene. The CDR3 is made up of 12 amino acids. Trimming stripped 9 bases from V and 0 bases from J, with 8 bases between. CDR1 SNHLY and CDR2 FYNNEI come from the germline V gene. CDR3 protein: CASRRMNTEAFF. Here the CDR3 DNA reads TGTGCCAGTAGACGGATGAACACTGAAGCTTTCTTT.

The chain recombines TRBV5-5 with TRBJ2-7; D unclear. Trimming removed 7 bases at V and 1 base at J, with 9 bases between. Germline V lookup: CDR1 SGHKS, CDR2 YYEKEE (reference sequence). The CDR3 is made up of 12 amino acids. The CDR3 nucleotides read TGTGCCAGCGTGTCGGAATCCTACGAGCAGTACTTC. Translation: CASVSESYEQYF.

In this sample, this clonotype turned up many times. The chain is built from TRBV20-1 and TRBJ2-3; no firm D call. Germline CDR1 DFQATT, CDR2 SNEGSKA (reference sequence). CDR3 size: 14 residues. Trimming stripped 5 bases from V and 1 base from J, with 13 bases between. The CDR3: CSAYLAERTDTQYF. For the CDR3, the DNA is TGCAGTGCTTACCTCGCGGAGCGCACAGATACGCAGTATTTT.

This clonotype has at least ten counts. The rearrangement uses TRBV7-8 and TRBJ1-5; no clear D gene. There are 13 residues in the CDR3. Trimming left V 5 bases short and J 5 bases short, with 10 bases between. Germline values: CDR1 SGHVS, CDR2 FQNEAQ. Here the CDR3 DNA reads TGTGCCAGCAGCCACGACGGATATCAGCCCCAGCATTTT. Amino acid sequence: CASSHDGYQPQHF.

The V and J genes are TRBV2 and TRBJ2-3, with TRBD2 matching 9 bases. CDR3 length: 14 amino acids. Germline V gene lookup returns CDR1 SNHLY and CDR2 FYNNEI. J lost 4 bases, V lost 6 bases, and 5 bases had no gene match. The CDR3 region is CASRRTSVADTQYF. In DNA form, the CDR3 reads TGTGCCAGCAGGCGGACTAGCGTAGCAGATACGCAGTATTTT.

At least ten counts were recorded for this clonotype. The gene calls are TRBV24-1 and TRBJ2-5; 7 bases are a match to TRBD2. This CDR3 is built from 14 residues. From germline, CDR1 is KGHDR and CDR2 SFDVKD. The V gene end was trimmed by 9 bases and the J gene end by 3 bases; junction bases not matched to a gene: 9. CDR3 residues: CATSGEGAEETQYF. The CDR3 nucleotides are TGTGCCACCTCCGGGGAGGGAGCCGAAGAGACCCAGTACTTC.

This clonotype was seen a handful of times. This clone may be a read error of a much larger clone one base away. CDR3 DNA: TGTGCCATCAGCCGGGACAGCAATCAGCCCCAGCATTTT. As protein: CAISRDSNQPQHF. The chain has TRBV10-3 and TRBJ1-5; D is perhaps TRBD1 (5 bases). CDR3 length: 13 residues. V lost 6 bases, J lost 1 base, and 7 bases lay in between. CDR1 and CDR2 (germline): ENHRY, SYGVKD.

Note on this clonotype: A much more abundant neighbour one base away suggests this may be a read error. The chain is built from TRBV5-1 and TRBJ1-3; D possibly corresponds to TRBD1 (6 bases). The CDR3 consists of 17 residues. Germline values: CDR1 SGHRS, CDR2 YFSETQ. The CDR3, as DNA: TGCGCCAGCAGTCAACGTGGGGGCTTGAGCTCTGGAAACGCCATATATTTT. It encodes CASSQRGGLSSGNAIYF.

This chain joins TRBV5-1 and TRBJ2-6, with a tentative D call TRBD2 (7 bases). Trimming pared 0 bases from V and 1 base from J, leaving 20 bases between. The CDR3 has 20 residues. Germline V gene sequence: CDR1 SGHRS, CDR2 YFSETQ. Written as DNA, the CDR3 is TGCGCCAGCAGCTTGGCCCGGGGGGCAGGGGAGCGGTCTGGGGCCAACGTCCTGACTTTC. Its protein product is CASSLARGAGERSGANVLTF.